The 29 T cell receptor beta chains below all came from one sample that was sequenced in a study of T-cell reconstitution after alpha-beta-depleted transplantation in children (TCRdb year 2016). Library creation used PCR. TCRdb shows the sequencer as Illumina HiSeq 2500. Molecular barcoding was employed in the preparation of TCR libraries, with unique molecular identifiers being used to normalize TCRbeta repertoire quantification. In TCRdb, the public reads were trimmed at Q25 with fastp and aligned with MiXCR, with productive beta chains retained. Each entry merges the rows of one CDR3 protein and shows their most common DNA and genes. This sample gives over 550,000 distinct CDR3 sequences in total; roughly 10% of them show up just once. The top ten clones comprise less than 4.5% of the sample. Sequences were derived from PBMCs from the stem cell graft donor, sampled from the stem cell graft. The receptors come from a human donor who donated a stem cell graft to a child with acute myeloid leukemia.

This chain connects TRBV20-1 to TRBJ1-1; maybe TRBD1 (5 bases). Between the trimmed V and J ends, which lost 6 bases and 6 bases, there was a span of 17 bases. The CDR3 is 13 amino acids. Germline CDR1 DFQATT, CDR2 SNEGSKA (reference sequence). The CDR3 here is CSASQGSWAEAFF. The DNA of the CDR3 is TGCAGTGCCAGTCAGGGTTCGTGGGCTGAAGCTTTCTTT.

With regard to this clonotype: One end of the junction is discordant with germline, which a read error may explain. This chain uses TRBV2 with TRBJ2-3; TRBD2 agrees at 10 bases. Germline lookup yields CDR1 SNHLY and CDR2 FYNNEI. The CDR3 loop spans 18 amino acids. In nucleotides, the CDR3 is TGTGCCCGCAGTCTAGCGGGAGTCGGCTTGCGAGGCACAGATACGCAGTATTTT. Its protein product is CARSLAGVGLRGTDTQYF.

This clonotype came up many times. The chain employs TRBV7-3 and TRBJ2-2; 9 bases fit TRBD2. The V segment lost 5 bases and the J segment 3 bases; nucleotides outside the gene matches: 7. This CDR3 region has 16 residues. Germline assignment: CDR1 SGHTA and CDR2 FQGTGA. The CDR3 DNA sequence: TGTGCCAGCAGCCCGACTAGCGGTTCCTACACCGGGGAGCTGTTTTTT. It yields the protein CASSPTSGSYTGELFF.

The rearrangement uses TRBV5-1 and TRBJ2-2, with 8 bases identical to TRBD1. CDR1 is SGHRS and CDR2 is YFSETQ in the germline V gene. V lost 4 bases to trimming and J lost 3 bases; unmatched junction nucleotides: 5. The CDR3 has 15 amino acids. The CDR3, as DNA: TGCGCCAGCAGCGCCGTACAGGGGGACACCGGGGAGCTGTTTTTT. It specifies CASSAVQGDTGELFF.

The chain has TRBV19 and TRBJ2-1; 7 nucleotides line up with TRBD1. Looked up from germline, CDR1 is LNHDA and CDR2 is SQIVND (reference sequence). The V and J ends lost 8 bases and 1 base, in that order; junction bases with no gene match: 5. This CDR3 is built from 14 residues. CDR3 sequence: CASETGKSYNEQFF. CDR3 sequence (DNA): TGTGCCAGTGAGACAGGGAAATCCTACAATGAGCAGTTCTTC.

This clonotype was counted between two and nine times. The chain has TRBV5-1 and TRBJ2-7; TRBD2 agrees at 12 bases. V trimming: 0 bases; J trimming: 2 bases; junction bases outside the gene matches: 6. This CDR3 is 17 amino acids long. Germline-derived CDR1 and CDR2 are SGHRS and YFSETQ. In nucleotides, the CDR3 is TGCGCCAGCAGCTTGGATTACCGGACTAGCGGGACCTACGAGCAGTACTTC. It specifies CASSLDYRTSGTYEQYF.

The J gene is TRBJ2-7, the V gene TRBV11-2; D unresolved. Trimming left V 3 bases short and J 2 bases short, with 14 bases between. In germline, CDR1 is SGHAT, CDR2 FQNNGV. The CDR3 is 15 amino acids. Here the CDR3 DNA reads TGTGCCAGCAGCTTCTACACGGGTCTGGCCTACGAGCAGTACTTC. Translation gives CASSFYTGLAYEQYF. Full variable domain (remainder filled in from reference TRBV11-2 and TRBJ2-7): EAGVAQSPRYKIIEKRQSVAFWCNPISGHATLYWYQQILGQGPKLLIQFQNNGVVDDSQLPKDRFSAERLKGVDSTLKIQPAKLEDSAVYLCASSFYTGLAYEQYFGPGTRLTVT.

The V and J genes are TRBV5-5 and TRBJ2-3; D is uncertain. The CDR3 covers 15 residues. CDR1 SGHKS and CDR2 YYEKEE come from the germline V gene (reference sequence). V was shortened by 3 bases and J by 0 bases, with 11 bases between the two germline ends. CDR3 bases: TGTGCCAGCAGCTATCCCCCAGGAAGCACAGATACGCAGTATTTT. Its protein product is CASSYPPGSTDTQYF. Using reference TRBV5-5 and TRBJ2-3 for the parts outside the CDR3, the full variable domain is DAGVTQSPTHLIKTRGQQVTLRCSPISGHKSVSWYQQVLGQGPQFIFQYYEKEERGRGNFPDRFSARQFPNYSSELNVNALLLGDSALYLCASSYPPGSTDTQYFGPGTRLTVL.

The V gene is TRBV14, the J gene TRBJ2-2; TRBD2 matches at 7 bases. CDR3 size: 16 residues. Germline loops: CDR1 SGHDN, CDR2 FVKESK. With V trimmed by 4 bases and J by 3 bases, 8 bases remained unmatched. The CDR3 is CASSPWEGTYTGELFF. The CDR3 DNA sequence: TGTGCCAGCAGCCCCTGGGAGGGGACTTACACCGGGGAGCTGTTTTTT.

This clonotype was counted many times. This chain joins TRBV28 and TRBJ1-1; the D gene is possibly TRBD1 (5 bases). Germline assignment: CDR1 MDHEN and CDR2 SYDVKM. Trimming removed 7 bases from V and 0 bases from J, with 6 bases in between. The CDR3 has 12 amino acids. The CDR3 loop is CASKDMNTEAFF. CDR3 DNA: TGTGCCAGCAAGGACATGAACACTGAAGCTTTCTTT.

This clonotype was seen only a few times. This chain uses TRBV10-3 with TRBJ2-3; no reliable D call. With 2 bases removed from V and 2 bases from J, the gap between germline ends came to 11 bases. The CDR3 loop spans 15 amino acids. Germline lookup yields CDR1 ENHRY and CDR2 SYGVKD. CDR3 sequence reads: CAISETPRPTDTQYF. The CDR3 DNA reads TGTGCCATCAGTGAGACCCCTAGGCCCACAGATACGCAGTATTTT.

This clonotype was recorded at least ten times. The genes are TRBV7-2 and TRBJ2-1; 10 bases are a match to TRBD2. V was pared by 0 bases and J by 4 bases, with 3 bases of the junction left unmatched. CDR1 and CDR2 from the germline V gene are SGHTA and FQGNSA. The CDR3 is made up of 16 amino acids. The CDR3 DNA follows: TGTGCCAGCAGCTTAGCGAGGACTAGCGGATACAATGAGCAGTTCTTC. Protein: CASSLARTSGYNEQFF.

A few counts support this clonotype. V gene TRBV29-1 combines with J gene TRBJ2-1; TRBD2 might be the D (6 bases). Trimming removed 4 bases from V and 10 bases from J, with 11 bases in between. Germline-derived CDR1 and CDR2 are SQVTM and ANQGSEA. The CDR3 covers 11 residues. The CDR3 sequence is CSVVPRGEQFF. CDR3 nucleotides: TGCAGCGTTGTCCCTCGGGGGGAGCAGTTCTTC.

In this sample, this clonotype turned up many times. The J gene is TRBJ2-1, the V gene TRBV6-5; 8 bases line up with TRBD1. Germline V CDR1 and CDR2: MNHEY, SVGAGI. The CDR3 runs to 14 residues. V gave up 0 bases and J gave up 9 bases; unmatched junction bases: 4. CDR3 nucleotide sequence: TGTGCCAGCAGTTACTCGATCACAGGGGGTGAGCAGTTCTTC. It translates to CASSYSITGGEQFF.

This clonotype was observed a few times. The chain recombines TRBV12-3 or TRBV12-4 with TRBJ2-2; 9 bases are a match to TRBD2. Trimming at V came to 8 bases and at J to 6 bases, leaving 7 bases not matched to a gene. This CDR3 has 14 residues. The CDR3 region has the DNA TGTGCCAGCGGGCTAGCGGGACGCGCCGGGGAGCTGTTTTTT. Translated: CASGLAGRAGELFF.

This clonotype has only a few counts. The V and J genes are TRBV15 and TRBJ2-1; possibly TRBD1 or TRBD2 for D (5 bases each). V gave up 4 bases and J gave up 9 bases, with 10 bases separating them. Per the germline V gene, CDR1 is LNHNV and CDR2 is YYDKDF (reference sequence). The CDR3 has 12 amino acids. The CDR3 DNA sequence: TGTGCCACCAGCAAGGGGACGGTTGAGCAGTTCTTC. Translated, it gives CATSKGTVEQFF.

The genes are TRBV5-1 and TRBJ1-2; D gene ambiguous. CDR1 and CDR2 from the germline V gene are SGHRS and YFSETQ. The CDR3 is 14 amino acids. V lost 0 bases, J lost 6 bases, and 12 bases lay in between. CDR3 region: CASSLDGRYNGYTF. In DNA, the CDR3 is TGCGCCAGCAGCTTGGACGGCAGATATAATGGCTACACCTTC.

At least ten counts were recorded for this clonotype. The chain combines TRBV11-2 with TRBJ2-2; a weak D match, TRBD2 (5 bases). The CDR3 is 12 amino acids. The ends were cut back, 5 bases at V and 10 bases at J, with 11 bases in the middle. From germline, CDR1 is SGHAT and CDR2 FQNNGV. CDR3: CASSIRRVELFF. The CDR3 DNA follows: TGTGCCAGCAGCATCAGGCGGGTGGAGCTGTTTTTT.

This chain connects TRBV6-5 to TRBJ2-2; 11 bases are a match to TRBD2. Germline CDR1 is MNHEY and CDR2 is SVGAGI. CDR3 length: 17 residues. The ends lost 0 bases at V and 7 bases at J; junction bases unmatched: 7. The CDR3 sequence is CASSYSGTSGTGGELFF. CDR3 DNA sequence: TGTGCCAGCAGTTACTCTGGGACTAGCGGAACGGGCGGGGAGCTGTTTTTT.

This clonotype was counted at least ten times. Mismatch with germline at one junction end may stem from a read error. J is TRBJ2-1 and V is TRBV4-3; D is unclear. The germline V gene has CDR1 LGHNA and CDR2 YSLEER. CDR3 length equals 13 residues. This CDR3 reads CASSQDPGNEQFF. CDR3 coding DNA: TGTGCCAGCAGCCAAGATCCCGGGAATGAGCAGTTCTTC.

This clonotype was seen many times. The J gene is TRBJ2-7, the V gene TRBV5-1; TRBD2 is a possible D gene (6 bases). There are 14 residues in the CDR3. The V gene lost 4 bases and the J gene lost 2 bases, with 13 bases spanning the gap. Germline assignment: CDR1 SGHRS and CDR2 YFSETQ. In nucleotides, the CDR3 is TGCGCCAGCAGCCGGGGGACTCCGACCTACGAGCAGTACTTC. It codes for CASSRGTPTYEQYF.

The chain's CDR3 is CSVRRGSVNTGELFF. The CDR3 nucleotides are TGCAGCGTCCGCCGGGGCAGCGTGAACACCGGGGAGCTGTTTTTT. The chain has TRBV29-1 and TRBJ2-2; D possibly uses TRBD1 or TRBD2 (5 bases each). Germline V lookup: CDR1 SQVTM, CDR2 ANQGSEA. Trimming pared 6 bases from V and 1 base from J, leaving 15 bases between. CDR3 length equals 15 residues.

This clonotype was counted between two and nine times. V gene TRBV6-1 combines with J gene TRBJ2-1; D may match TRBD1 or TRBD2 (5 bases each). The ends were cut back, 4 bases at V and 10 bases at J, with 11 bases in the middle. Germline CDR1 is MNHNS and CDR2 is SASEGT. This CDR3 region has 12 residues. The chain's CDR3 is CASSGGSWEQFF. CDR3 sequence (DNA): TGTGCCAGCAGTGGGGGGAGTTGGGAGCAGTTCTTC.

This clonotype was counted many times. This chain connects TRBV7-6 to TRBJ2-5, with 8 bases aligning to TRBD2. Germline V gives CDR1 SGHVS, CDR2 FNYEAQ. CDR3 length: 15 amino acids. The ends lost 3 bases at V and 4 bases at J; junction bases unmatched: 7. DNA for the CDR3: TGTGCCAGCAGCTTCGGGAGGGCATTAGGAGAGACCCAGTACTTC. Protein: CASSFGRALGETQYF.

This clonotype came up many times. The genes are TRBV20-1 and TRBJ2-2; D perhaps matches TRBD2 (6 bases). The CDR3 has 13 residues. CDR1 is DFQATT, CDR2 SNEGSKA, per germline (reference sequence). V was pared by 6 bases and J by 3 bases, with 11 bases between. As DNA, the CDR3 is TGCAGTGCGCTAGCGACCCACACCGGGGAGCTGTTTTTT. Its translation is CSALATHTGELFF.

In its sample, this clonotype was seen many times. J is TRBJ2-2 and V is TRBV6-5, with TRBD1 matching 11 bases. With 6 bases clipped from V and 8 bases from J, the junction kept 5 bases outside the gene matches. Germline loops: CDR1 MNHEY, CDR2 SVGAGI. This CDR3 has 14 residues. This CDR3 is CASRGTGGGGELFF. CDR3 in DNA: TGTGCCAGCAGAGGGACAGGGGGAGGTGGGGAGCTGTTTTTT.

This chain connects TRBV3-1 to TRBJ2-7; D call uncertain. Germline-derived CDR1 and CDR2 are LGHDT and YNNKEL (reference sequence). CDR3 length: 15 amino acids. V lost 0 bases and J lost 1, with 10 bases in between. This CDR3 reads CASSQEIGRSYEQYF. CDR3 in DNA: TGTGCCAGCAGCCAAGAGATCGGGCGGTCCTACGAGCAGTACTTC.

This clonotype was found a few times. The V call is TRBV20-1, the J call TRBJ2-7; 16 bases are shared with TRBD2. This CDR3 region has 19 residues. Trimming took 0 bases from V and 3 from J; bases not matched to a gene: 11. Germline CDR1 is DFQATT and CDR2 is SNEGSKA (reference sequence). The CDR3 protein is CSARDPGLAGGQSYYEQYF. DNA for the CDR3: TGCAGTGCTAGAGATCCGGGACTAGCGGGAGGGCAGTCCTACTACGAGCAGTACTTC.

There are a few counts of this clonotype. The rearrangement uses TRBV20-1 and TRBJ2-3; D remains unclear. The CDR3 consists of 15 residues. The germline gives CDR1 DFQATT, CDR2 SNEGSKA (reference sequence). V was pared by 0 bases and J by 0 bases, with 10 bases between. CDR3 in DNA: TGCAGTGCTAGAGAGGTCGGCAGCAGCACAGATACGCAGTATTTT. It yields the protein CSAREVGSSTDTQYF.